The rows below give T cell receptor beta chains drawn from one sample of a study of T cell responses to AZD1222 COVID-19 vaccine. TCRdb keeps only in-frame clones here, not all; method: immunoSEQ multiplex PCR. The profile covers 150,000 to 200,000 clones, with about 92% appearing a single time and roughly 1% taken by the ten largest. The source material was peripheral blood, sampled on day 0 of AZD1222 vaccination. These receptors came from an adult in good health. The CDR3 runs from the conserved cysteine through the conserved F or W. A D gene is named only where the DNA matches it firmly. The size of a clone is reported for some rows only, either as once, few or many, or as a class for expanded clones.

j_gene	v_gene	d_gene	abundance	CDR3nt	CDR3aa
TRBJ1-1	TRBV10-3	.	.	TGTGCCATCAGTGACCGGGGCGAGAGCACTGAAGCTTTCTTT	CAISDRGESTEAFF
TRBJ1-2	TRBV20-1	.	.	TGCAGTGCTAGTAATTCGGGGGCGCTGGGCTACACCTTC	CSASNSGALGYTF
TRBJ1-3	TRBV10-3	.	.	TGTGCCACTCGGGACGGGACCTCTGGAAACACCATATATTTT	CATRDGTSGNTIYF
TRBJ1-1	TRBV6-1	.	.	TGTGCCAGCAGTGAAACAGGTTATTTGTCAGCTTTCTTT	CASSETGYLSAFF
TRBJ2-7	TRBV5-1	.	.	TGCGCCAGCAGCTTTCGACAGGGACTAACCTACGAGCAGTACTTC	CASSFRQGLTYEQYF
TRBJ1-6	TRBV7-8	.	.	TGTGCCAGCAGCTTAGGGGGATCCGATAATTCACCCCTCCACTTT	CASSLGGSDNSPLHF
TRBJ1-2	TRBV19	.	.	TGTGCCAGTAGTATCGCTCACGGGCAGTATGGCTACACCTTC	CASSIAHGQYGYTF
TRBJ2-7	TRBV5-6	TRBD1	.	TGTGCCAGCAGCTTAGGGACAGGGCTCTACGAGCAGTACTTC	CASSLGTGLYEQYF
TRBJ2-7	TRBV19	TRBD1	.	TGTGCCAGTAGTAGAACACGGACAGGGAGCGGTCGATACGAGCAGTACTTC	CASSRTRTGSGRYEQYF
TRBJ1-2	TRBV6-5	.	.	TGTGCCAGCAGCCGGGACAACTATGGCTACACCTTC	CASSRDNYGYTF
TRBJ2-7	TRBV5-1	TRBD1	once	TGCGCCAGCAGCGGAACAGGGGTAGAAAGCGACGAGCAGTACTTC	CASSGTGVESDEQYF
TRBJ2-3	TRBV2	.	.	TGTGCCAGCATAGAGCCGTTCACAGATACGCAGTATTTT	CASIEPFTDTQYF
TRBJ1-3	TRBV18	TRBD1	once	TGTGCCAGCTCATCAATTCGGGACAGAAAGGGAAACACCATATATTTT	CASSSIRDRKGNTIYF
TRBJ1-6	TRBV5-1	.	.	TGCGCCAGCAGCCCCCGGGCAGGGAGTTCCTATAATTCACCCCTCCACTTT	CASSPRAGSSYNSPLHF
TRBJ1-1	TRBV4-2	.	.	TGTGCCAGCAGCCAAGATATTCGAGAGCCTGAAGCTTTCTTT	CASSQDIREPEAFF
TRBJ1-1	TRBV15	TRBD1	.	TGTGCCACCAGCGGGCGGACAGGGCACACTGAAGCTTTCTTT	CATSGRTGHTEAFF
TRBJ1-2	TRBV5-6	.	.	TGTGCCAGCAGCTTGGGGGTGGAAGGGGCCGGGTATGGCTACACCTTC	CASSLGVEGAGYGYTF
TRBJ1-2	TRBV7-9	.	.	TGTGCCAGCAGCTTAGAGGTCAGCCTCCAGCGCGCTATCACCTTC	CASSLEVSLQRAITF
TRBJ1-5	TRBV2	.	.	TGTGCCAGCAGTGCTCTTACAGGGATCCATCAGCCCCAGCATTTT	CASSALTGIHQPQHF
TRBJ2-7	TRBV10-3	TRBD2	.	TGTGCCATCAGGTCTGGGGGGGACGAGCAGTACTTC	CAIRSGGDEQYF
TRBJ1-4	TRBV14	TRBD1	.	TGTGCCAGCAGCCGGTTGACAGGGGGAGAAAAACTGTTTTTT	CASSRLTGGEKLFF
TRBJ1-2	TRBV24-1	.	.	TGTGCCACCTTTCCTACAAGGGATGGCTACACCTTC	CATFPTRDGYTF
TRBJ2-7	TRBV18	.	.	TGTGCCAGCTCACCAGGGGTTCCAAGCTCCTACGAGCAGTACTTC	CASSPGVPSSYEQYF
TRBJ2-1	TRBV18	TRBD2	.	TGTGCCAGCTCACCCCCCGGCTGGACTAGCGGGGACTACAATGAGCAGTTCTTC	CASSPPGWTSGDYNEQFF